This record looks at one TCR beta chain sequence and its context. Germline CDR1 SGHVS, CDR2 FNYEAQ. The V and J ends lost 5 bases and 4 bases respectively, with 6 bases between them. This CDR3 has 12 amino acids. This record belongs to a study of identical twins. In TCRdb, the 5' RACE reads were re-called with MiXCR into one record per CDR3 protein. In the table there are some 570,000 distinct CDR3 sequences, under 25% of which are singletons. A further study also used this sample, focusing on yellow fever vaccine responses in identical twins.

The chain employs TRBV7-6 and TRBJ1-3, with a tentative D call TRBD1 (5 bases). The sample comprised CD4+ T cells sorted from blood. This sequence was found in a woman younger than 35 in good health. CDR3 amino acids: CASSQGGNTIYF. The CDR3 DNA sequence: TGTGCCAGCAGCCAGGGAGGAAACACCATATATTTT.